The clone carrying this T cell receptor (beta chain) was picked up one time. Its specificity is not known. Unique molecular identifiers were used in preparing the TCRbeta library. One entry per CDR3 protein, called by TCRdb with MiXCR from the PCR reads. The top ten clones hold around 15% of a sample with more than 400,000 distinct CDR3 sequences, roughly 11% of them seen once. From germline, CDR1 is MRHNA and CDR2 SNTAGT. Germline trimming cut 4 bases from V and 7 bases from J; bases unmatched to any gene: 8. The CDR3 extends over 15 amino acids. These data originate in a study of T-cell reconstitution after alpha-beta-depleted transplantation in children. General study points: One year after transplant, T-cell counts and diversity came mostly from newly produced T cells. The origin of alpha-beta T cells about two months after transplant was reportedly several hundred expanded graft clones.

The chain links TRBV6-4 to TRBJ2-1, with TRBD2 identical over 9 bases. The receptor's source is a female patient aged 2 to 10 who had a stem cell transplant for aplastic anemia, so the T cells may come from the graft donor. The specimen comprised PBMCs, mostly from graft donor cells, sampled 180 days after TCRalphabeta/CD19-depleted stem cell transplant. The CDR3 loop is CASSVGIAGVNEQFF. CDR3 bases: TGTGCCAGCAGTGTGGGGATAGCGGGAGTAAATGAGCAGTTCTTC.